This TCR beta chain was captured by sequencing in a study of OX40 agonist ivuxolimab in advanced cancers. Across the whole study: The dose-escalation group included hepatocellular carcinoma, melanoma, renal cell carcinoma and head and neck cancer. Patients achieving partial responses numbered three: one hepatocellular carcinoma case and two cutaneous melanoma cases. Of the participants, more than 35% had some prior anti-PD-1, anti-PD-L1 or anti-CTLA-4 therapy, which was allowed.

Only in-frame clones appear in the TCRdb table, and some are missing; sequencing was by immunoSEQ multiplex PCR. The sample carries under 100,000 clones, approximately 84% recorded once. Enrollment shut out patients with autoimmune disease history or systemic immunosuppression. V was shortened by 1 base and J by 0 bases, with 11 bases between the two germline ends. Per the germline V gene, CDR1 is LGHNA and CDR2 is YSLEER. The CDR3 has 16 residues. Sequenced here: CD4+ or CD8+ T cells sorted from blood, sampled in a trial of the OX40 agonist ivuxolimab. The TCR sequence derives from an adult with an advanced solid tumor such as melanoma, head and neck, liver or kidney cancer. The V gene is TRBV4-3, the J gene TRBJ2-3, with D perhaps TRBD2 (5 bases). CDR3 amino acids: CASSQVGRASTDTQYF. The CDR3 DNA is TGCGCCAGCAGCCAAGTTGGGCGGGCGAGCACAGATACGCAGTATTTT.